A single T cell receptor beta chain is shown here with its context. What this receptor recognizes is not known. The conserved closing phenylalanine or tryptophan is absent in this CDR3, likely reflecting a read error. Each patient had bone marrow sampled at the time of active disease. Isolation of bone marrow mononuclear cells was performed by Ficoll-Hypaque density gradient centrifugation. Myeloma plasma cells were removed and CD138-negative cells were collected by negative selection after labeling with CD138 magnetic microbeads on a MACS separator. The purity of the isolated cells was checked by flow cytometry with CD138 antibodies on an Attune NxT. TRIzol reagent was used to extract total RNA, and a NanoDrop spectrophotometer was used to quantify the extracted RNA. Paired RNA-seq and IR-seq were performed on the CD138-negative bone marrow sample of each patient. Starting from 400 ng RNA, TCR libraries were constructed with the Immunoverse kit using molecular barcoded adaptors that cover the alpha/delta and beta/gamma chains. TCR library preparation was performed with the same RNA that was used for transcriptome sequencing. Sequencing of the TCR libraries was done on an Illumina HiSeq 4000 with 2 x 150 cycles. The published analysis was carried out like this. MiXCR aligned TCR reads to human V, D, J and C references and assembled the aligned reads into CDR3 clonotypes, with quality filtering and error correction included. The tcR package in R was used to analyze clonotype counts and gene usage diversity. For inspection of raw mapping reads, RNA-seq reads were mapped by STAR aligner version 2.5.3a onto GRCh37 of the human genome. To test how sequencing depth affected the clonotypes detected, IR-seq fastq files were randomly downsampled with Seqtk 1.3. Clones were called with MiXCR by TCRdb after fastp trimmed the public reads at Q25, and only in-frame beta chains were retained. A single entry per CDR3 protein holds the most common genes and DNA from its merged rows. The V and J calls and clone size are TCRdb's, not the authors'. The sample includes over 45,000 distinct CDR3 sequences, with around a fifth observed a single time. The top ten clones comprise 17% of the sample.

Per the germline V gene, MNHNS is the CDR1 and SASEGT is the CDR2. The CDR3 is 16 residues long, counting both termini. The kept DNA is CDR3 alone, 48 bases in frame from the first base. The germline V end is reduced by 6 bases and the J end by 3 bases; junction bases left unmatched: 9. The data were obtained in a study of read filtering for tumor transcriptome and immune sequencing (dated by TCRdb to about 2020). Background for the entire study: Of the patients in the cohort, approximately 17 were male and over 11 were female, and their mean age was about 69 years, with a range of about 40 to 85. As a main aim, a read-filtering strategy for immune repertoire data was addressed, with the specific question being whether clonotypes supported by a single read should be removed. TCR repertoires obtained by targeted immune repertoire sequencing and by bulk whole-transcriptome sequencing performed on the same bone marrow samples were compared. TCR-region mapped reads per sample ranged from about 4.05 to 10.27 million with IR-seq versus only about 75 to 1,400 with RNA-seq. After DNase treatment, whole-transcriptome libraries were prepared using the TruSeq RNA Access Library Prep Kit. Under revised international staging, about eight patients fell into R-ISS I, more than 15 into R-ISS II and about seven into R-ISS III.

The investigation overall reported the following: Removing single-read clonotypes increased the correlation between IR-seq and RNA-seq shared clonotype proportions. IR-seq captured clonotypes at much higher depth and more reliably than RNA-seq, and smaller IR-seq throughput sufficed to identify most shared clonotypes. In IR-seq, single-read clonotypes were roughly 84% of clonotypes but 3.5% to 4% of total reads; in RNA-seq they were 74.6% of clonotypes and roughly 42% of reads. The sorted CD138-negative fraction was a mixed bone marrow immune population, not purified T cells.

Recombination linked TRBV6-1 to TRBJ2-3, with 10 middle bases fitting TRBD2. This receptor was taken from a donor older than 35 with multiple myeloma. Sequenced sample: a population of CD138-negative cells sorted from bone marrow. The cell subset or site label on this specimen signifies: bone marrow mononuclear cells depleted of CD138+ plasma/myeloma cells by negative magnetic selection. The nucleotide sequence is TGTGCCAGCAGAGAGCGGGGGGGCCTGGAGACAGATACGCAGTATCTT. Its protein product is CASRERGGLETDTQYL.